The T cell receptor beta chain described here comes from a study of blood T cell repertoires in COVID-19. Across the whole study: Italy, Spain and the United States were the sources of the convalescent and acute COVID-19 samples. T cells, B-cell-depleted T cells, or PBMCs supplied cDNA or gDNA.

The sample holds one count of this clone. In the source study's methods: Amplified reference gene primers provided the basis for estimating nucleated cell counts. The repertoire was sequenced with immunoSEQ multiplex PCR; TCRdb's copy has only in-frame clones and lacks some. V, J and clone size are taken as reported in that table, and D and trimming were inferred from the DNA itself. The sample has approximately 300,000 clones, 90% seen once. Seattle cases were enrolled at active infection and followed longitudinally. Germline V lookup: CDR1 MNHEY, CDR2 SVGAGI. V lost 5 bases, J lost 5 bases, and 8 bases stayed unmatched. This CDR3 region has 15 residues.

The source of this sequence is a woman aged 30 to 39 with COVID-19, enrolled during active disease. The chain couples TRBV6-5 to TRBJ2-5; 10 nucleotides agree with TRBD1. The sequenced material came from peripheral blood. The CDR3 is CASSKTGGAGETQYF. The CDR3 bases are TGTGCCAGCAGTAAGACAGGGGGCGCGGGGGAGACCCAGTACTTC.